This is a list of T cell receptor beta chains from one sample in a study of T-cell memory formation after mild COVID-19. In TCRdb, the 5' RACE reads were re-called with MiXCR into one record per CDR3 protein. The table includes approximately 99,000 distinct CDR3 sequences, 15% to 20% detected once. The source material was PBMCs or a T cell subset sorted from them (not recorded which). The receptors originated from a man aged 18 to 30 who had mild COVID-19 (a few samples of this study predate the infection). Cell type and time point are not known. CDR3s include the opening cysteine and the closing phenylalanine or tryptophan.

J | V | length | CDR3
TRBJ1-1 | TRBV18 | 16 | CASSPFTGTDNTEAFF
TRBJ1-2 | TRBV12-3/TRBV12-4 | 14 | CASSLWQGGGGYTF
TRBJ2-5 | TRBV5-1 | 15 | CASSPSPGSEETQYF
TRBJ2-7 | TRBV20-1 | 13 | CSAERDGTYEQYF
TRBJ2-3 | TRBV5-1 | 15 | CASSSFSGALVTQYF
TRBJ1-1 | TRBV4-2 | 14 | CASSRMRRGTEAFF
TRBJ2-1 | TRBV7-2 | 15 | CASSPPRGAYNEQFF
TRBJ1-3 | TRBV9 | 11 | CASSGGNTIYF
TRBJ2-3 | TRBV19 | 14 | CASRDRVRTDTQYF
TRBJ1-1 | TRBV25-1 | 14 | CASSESERGTEAFF
TRBJ1-1 | TRBV7-9 | 15 | CASSLSSVENTEAFF
TRBJ2-5 | TRBV6-5 | 13 | CASSPGWGETQYF
TRBJ2-3 | TRBV20-1 | 14 | CSANSRRRRDTQYF
TRBJ1-2 | TRBV7-9 | 14 | CASSPTSGAQGYTF
TRBJ1-2 | TRBV6-2/TRBV6-3 | 15 | CASSQGTGANYGYTF
TRBJ2-5 | TRBV19 | 17 | CASSIDHFPEGGETQYF
TRBJ1-4 | TRBV9 | 15 | CASSVGLGVREKLFF
TRBJ2-7 | TRBV5-6 | 15 | CASSLKGRASYEQYF
TRBJ2-3 | TRBV18 | 13 | CASSQSATDTQYF
TRBJ1-5 | TRBV12-3/TRBV12-4 | 14 | CASSRQNSNQPQHF
TRBJ2-5 | TRBV6-1 | 12 | CASFLDGETQSF
TRBJ2-5 | TRBV11-2 | 15 | CASSDRRDSQETQYF
TRBJ1-6 | TRBV3-1 | 15 | CASSQDIWVNSPLHF
TRBJ2-3 | TRBV5-5 | 14 | CASSLSGATDTQYF
TRBJ1-5 | TRBV12-3/TRBV12-4 | 14 | CASSLQGKGQPQHF
TRBJ1-4 | TRBV6-6 | 14 | CASRQGVTNEKLFF
TRBJ1-4 | TRBV7-2 | 17 | CASSLTDTTGVREKLFF
TRBJ2-5 | TRBV3-1 | 13 | CASSRGDQETQYF
TRBJ1-1 | TRBV24-1 | 12 | CATSERGVVAFF
TRBJ2-3 | TRBV7-2 | 12 | CASSFNTDTQYF
TRBJ2-1 | TRBV27 | 16 | CASSSYGTGGADEQFF
TRBJ2-5 | TRBV20-1 | 15 | CSARVRGTGRQTQYF
TRBJ2-7 | TRBV3-1 | 15 | CASSQVRTRSYEQYF
TRBJ1-1 | TRBV11-3 | 13 | CASSFTRNTEAFF
TRBJ2-5 | TRBV20-1 | 11 | CSARYLETQYF
TRBJ1-2 | TRBV5-6 | 13 | CASSPSGLYGYTF
TRBJ1-1 | TRBV6-5 | 16 | CASSFRATGVGTEAFF
TRBJ2-5 | TRBV15 | 15 | CATSRGGTDQETQYF
TRBJ2-7 | TRBV4-3 | 16 | CASSQLADIRSYEQYF
TRBJ1-6 | TRBV15 | 15 | CATSRDYGGNSPLHF
TRBJ2-1 | TRBV4-3 | 14 | CASSFILREGEQFF
TRBJ2-6 | TRBV6-2/TRBV6-3 | 17 | CASTRLAGYSGANVLTF
TRBJ1-1 | TRBV5-1 | 14 | CASSMGRMNTEAFF
TRBJ1-1 | TRBV29-1 | 14 | CSVESRQANTEAFF
TRBJ2-2 | TRBV6-5 | 16 | CASSGAGAANTGELFF
TRBJ2-6 | TRBV5-1 | 14 | CASSMPTGANVLTF
TRBJ2-3 | TRBV4-2 | 15 | CASSASGPSTDTQYF
TRBJ1-1 | TRBV5-5 | 15 | CASSKTGTQNTEAFF
TRBJ2-1 | TRBV7-2 | 14 | CASSARTGGREVFF
TRBJ2-5 | TRBV4-2 | 19 | CASSQVPLTLAGGQETQYF
TRBJ2-5 | TRBV28 | 16 | CASSSPAARGMETQYF
TRBJ1-1 | TRBV7-9 | 14 | CASSPTTQNTEAFF
TRBJ2-7 | TRBV9 | 16 | CASSVDFSGGPYEQYF
TRBJ2-1 | TRBV5-1 | 15 | CASSLRGATYNEQFF
TRBJ2-4 | TRBV29-1 | 11 | CSVDNQNIQYF
TRBJ1-1 | TRBV12-5 | 14 | CASGLQGSGTEAFF
TRBJ2-3 | TRBV7-2 | 13 | CASSRWGSGTQYF
TRBJ2-7 | TRBV18 | 15 | CASSTMAGGNYEQYF
TRBJ2-1 | TRBV7-2 | 15 | CASSSGQGPNNEQFF
TRBJ1-4 | TRBV7-6 | 14 | CASSLGATNEKLFF